The 2 T cell receptor beta chains presented below share a single source sample, sequenced in a study of T-cell reconstitution after alpha-beta-depleted transplantation in children. Researchers prepared the TCRbeta library using unique molecular identifiers, the study reports. TCRdb used MiXCR to reprocess the PCR reads, holding one entry per CDR3 protein. The table lists 450,000 to 500,000 distinct CDR3 sequences, under 15% of them singletons. The sample here was PBMCs from the stem cell graft donor, taken from the stem cell graft. These receptors were taken from a human donor who donated a stem cell graft to a child with combined immunodeficiency.

The V call is TRBV7-8, the J call TRBJ2-3; 12 bases align to TRBD1. Unmatched junction bases numbered 9, after V lost 5 bases and J lost 6 bases. The CDR3 extends over 16 amino acids. Germline V gene lookup returns CDR1 SGHVS and CDR2 FQNEAQ. The CDR3 region has the DNA TGTGCCAGCAGCACGGGACAGGGGGCAGTTTATGATACGCAGTATTTT. It translates to CASSTGQGAVYDTQYF.

This chain uses TRBV20-1 with TRBJ2-1; D possibly matches TRBD1 or TRBD2 (6 bases each). V gave up 0 bases and J gave up 4 bases, with 19 bases separating them. The V gene's germline CDR1 is DFQATT and CDR2 SNEGSKA (reference sequence). The CDR3 runs 17 residues. DNA of the CDR3: TGCAGTGCTAGAGATGCCCGGGGGCGAATTCTTTACAATGAGCAGTTCTTC. Protein product: CSARDARGRILYNEQFF.